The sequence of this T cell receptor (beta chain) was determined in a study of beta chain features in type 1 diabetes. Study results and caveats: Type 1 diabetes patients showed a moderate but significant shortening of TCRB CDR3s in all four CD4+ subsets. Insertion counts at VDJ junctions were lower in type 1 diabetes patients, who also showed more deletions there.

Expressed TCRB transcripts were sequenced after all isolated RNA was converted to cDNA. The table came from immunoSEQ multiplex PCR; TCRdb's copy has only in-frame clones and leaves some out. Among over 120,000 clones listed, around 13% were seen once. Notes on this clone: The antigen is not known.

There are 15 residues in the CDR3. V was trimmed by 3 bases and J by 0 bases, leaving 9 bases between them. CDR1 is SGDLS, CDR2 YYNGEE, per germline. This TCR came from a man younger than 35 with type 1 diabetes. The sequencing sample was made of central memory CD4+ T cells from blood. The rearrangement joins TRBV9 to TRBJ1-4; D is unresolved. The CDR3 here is CASSERVATNEKLFF. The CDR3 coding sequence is TGTGCCAGCAGCGAGCGAGTTGCAACTAATGAAAAACTGTTTTTT.